One TCR beta chain is described in this entry. This entry comes from a study of T cells in localized non-small cell lung cancer. Here immunoSEQ multiplex PCR was the method, and the copy in TCRdb shows in-frame clones only, minus some. The sample yields fewer than 60,000 clones, about 85% seen once. The CDR3 is made up of 13 amino acids. This chain links TRBV21-1 with TRBJ2-7; the table's TRBD2 call for D was not verified on the DNA. TRBV21-1 is a pseudogene segment. The source was peripheral blood, collected before any cancer treatment. This TCR was recovered from a female donor older than 55 with stage II squamous cell lung carcinoma. The CDR3 spells CASSRGSSYEQYF. Written as DNA, the CDR3 is TGTGCCAGCTCGAGAGGATCGTCCTACGAGCAGTACTTC.